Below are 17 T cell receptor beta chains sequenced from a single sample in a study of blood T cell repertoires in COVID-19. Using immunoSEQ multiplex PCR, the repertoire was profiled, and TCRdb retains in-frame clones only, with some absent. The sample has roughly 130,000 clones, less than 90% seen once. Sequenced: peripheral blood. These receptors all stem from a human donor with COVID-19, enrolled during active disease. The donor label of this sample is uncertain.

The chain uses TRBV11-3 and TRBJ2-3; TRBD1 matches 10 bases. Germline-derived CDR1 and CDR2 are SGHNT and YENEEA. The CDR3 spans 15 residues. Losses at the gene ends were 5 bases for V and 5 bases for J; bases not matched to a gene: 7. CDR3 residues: CASSQGTGALDTQYF. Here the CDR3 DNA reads TGTGCCAGCAGCCAGGGGACAGGGGCTCTAGATACGCAGTATTTT.

The CDR3 sequence is CAITAGQGPNEKLFF. In DNA, the CDR3 is TGTGCCATCACGGCGGGACAGGGACCGAATGAAAAACTGTTTTTT. The chain has TRBV10-3 and TRBJ1-4, with 9 bases aligning to TRBD1. Looked up from germline, CDR1 is ENHRY and CDR2 is SYGVKD. The CDR3 is 15 residues long. V was pared by 7 bases and J by 5 bases, with 8 bases of the junction left unmatched.

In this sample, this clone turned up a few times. The CDR3 DNA reads as TGTGCCAGCAGCCGCGCGGCTTGGGGAGCTGGAAACACCATATATTTT. It codes for CASSRAAWGAGNTIYF. The chain joins TRBV5-6 to TRBJ1-3; no firm D call. This CDR3 comprises 16 residues. Trimming stripped 4 bases from V and 2 bases from J, with 16 bases between. CDR1 and CDR2 (germline): SGHDT, YYEEEE. The variable domain in full, completed from reference TRBV5-6 and TRBJ1-3, reads DAGVTQSPTHLIKTRGQQVTLRCSPKSGHDTVSWYQQALGQGPQFIFQYYEEEERQRGNFPDRFSGHQFPNYSSELNVNALLLGDSALYLCASSRAAWGAGNTIYFGEGSWLTVV.

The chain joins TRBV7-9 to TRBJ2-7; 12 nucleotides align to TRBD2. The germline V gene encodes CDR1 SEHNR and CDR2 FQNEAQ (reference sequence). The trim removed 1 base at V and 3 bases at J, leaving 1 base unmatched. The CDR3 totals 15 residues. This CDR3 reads CASSLGLAGVYEQYF. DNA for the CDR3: TGTGCCAGCAGCTTAGGACTAGCGGGAGTCTACGAGCAGTACTTC.

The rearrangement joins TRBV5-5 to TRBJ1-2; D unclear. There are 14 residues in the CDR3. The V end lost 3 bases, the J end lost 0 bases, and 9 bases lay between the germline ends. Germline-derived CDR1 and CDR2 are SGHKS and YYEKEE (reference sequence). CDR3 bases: TGTGCCAGCAGCTACGGTACCCCTAACTATGGCTACACCTTC. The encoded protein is CASSYGTPNYGYTF.

The CDR3 DNA reads as TGTGCCAGCAGCCATACAGGGACTGGAAACACCATATATTTT. Protein product: CASSHTGTGNTIYF. V usage is TRBV28 and J usage is TRBJ1-3, with D possibly being TRBD1 (6 bases). V was trimmed by 6 bases and J by 2 bases, leaving 11 bases between them. This CDR3 is 14 amino acids long. Germline loops: CDR1 MDHEN, CDR2 SYDVKM.

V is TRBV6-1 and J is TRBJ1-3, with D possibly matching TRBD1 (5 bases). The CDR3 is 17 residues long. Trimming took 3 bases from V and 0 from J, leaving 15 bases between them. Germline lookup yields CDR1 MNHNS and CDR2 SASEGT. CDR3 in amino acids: CASSDRTRQSSGNTIYF. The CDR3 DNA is TGTGCCAGCAGTGACAGGACAAGGCAAAGCTCTGGAAACACCATATATTTT.

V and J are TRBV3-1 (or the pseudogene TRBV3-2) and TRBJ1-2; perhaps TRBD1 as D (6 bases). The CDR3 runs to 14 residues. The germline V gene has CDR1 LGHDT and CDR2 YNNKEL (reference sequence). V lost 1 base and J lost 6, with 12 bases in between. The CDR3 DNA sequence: TGTGCCAGCAGCCAAGGACAGGCGGTTCATGGCTACACCTTC. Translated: CASSQGQAVHGYTF.

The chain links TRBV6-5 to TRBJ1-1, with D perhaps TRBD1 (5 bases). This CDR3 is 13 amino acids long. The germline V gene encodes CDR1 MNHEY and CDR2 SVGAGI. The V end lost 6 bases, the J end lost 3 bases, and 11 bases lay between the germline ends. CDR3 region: CASSSAGDTEAFF. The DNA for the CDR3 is TGTGCCAGCAGCTCGGCGGGGGACACTGAAGCTTTCTTT.

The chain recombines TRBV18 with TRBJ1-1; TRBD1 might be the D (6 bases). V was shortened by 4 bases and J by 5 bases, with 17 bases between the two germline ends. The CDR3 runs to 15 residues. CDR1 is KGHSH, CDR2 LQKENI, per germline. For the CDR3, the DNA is TGTGCCAGCTCACGACCCCCTGGGGGCTGGACTGAAGCTTTCTTT. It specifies CASSRPPGGWTEAFF.

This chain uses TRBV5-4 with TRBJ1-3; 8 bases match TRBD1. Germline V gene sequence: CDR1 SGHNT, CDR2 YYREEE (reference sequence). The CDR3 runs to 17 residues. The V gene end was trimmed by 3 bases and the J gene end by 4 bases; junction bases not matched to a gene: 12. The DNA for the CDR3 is TGTGCCAGCAGCTCAGGGCCTGGACAGGGAGCGGGAAACACCATATATTTT. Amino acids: CASSSGPGQGAGNTIYF.

The CDR3 sequence: CASSYSGRAGNTIYF. The CDR3 DNA sequence: TGTGCCAGCAGTTACTCGGGGAGAGCGGGAAACACCATATATTTT. The V and J genes are TRBV6-5 and TRBJ1-3, with D unresolved. This CDR3 comprises 15 residues. The V end lost 0 bases, the J end lost 4 bases, and 10 bases lay between the germline ends. Germline V gene data show CDR1 as MNHEY and CDR2 as SVGAGI.

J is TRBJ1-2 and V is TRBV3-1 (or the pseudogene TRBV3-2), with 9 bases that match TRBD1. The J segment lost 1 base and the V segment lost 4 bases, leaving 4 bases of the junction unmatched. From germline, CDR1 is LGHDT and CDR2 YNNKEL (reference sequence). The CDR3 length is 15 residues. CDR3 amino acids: CASSPGQGFNYGYTF. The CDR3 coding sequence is TGTGCCAGCAGCCCGGGACAGGGATTTAACTATGGCTACACCTTC.

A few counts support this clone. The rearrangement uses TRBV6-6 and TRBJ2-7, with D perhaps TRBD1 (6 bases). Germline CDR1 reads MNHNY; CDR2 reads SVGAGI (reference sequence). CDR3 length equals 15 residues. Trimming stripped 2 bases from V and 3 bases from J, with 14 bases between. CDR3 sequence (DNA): TGTGCCAGCAGTTACGCCAGGGGCGAGGTCTACGAGCAGTACTTC. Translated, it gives CASSYARGEVYEQYF.

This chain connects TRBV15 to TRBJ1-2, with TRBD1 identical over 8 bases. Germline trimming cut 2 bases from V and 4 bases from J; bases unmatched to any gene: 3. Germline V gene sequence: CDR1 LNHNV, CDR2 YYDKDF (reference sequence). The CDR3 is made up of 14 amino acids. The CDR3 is CATSRRQGSYGYTF. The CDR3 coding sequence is TGTGCCACCAGCAGAAGACAGGGGTCCTATGGCTACACCTTC.

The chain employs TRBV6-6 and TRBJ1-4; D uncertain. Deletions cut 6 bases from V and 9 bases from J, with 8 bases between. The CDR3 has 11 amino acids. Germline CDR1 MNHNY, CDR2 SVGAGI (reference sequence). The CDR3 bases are TGTGCCAGCAGCCCCCAAAAAAAACTGTTTTTT. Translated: CASSPQKKLFF.

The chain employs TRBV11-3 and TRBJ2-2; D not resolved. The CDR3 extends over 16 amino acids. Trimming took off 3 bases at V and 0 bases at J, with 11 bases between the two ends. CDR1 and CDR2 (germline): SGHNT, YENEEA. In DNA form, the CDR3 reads TGTGCCAGCAGCTTGCGTCGTGAGTCGAACACCGGGGAGCTGTTTTTT. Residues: CASSLRRESNTGELFF.